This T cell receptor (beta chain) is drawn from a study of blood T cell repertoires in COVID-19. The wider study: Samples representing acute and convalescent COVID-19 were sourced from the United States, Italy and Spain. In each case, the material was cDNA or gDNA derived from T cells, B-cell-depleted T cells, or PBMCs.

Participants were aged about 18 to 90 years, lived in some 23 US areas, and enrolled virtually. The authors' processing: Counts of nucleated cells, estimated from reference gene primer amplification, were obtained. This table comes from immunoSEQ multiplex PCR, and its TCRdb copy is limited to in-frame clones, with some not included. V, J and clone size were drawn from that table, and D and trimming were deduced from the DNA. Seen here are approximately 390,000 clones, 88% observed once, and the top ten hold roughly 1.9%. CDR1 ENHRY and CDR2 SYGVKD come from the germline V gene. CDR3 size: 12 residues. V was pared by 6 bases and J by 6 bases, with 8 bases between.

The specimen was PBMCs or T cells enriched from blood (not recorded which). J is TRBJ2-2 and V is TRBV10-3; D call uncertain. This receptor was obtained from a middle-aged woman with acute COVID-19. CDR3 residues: CAIRSLSGELFF. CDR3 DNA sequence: TGTGCCATCAGAAGCTTATCCGGGGAGCTGTTTTTT.